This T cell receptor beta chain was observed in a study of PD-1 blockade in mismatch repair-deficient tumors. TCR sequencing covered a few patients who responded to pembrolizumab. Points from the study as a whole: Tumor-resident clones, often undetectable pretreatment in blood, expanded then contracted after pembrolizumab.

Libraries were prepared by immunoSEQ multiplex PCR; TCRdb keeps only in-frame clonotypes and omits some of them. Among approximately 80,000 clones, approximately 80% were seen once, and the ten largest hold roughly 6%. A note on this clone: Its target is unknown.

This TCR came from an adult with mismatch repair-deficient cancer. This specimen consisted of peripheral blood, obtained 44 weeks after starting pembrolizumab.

CDR3 nucleotides: TGCGCCAGCAGTGAGTCAGCGATGACAGAAGCTTTCTTT. Its translation: CASSESAMTEAFF. This chain links TRBV10-2 with TRBJ1-1; D unclear. The CDR3 covers 13 residues. Germline V CDR1 and CDR2: WSHSY, SAAADI. Trimming removed 0 bases at V and 8 bases at J, with 10 bases between.